A selection of T cell receptor beta chains follows, all from one sample in a study of cytomegalovirus exposure and HLA in healthy donors. Repertoires were generated with immunoSEQ multiplex PCR, while TCRdb's copy carries only in-frame clones and drops some. The repertoire consists of fewer than 150,000 clones, with approximately 85% occurring once and the leading ten covering 6.7%. Sequencing was carried out using PBMCs. These receptor sequences come from a woman younger than 45 in good health and CMV-seropositive. The CDR3 runs from the conserved cysteine through the conserved F or W. The D gene is left open where the match is weak. Expanded clones get a size class; other rows say once, few or many, or leave the size out.

J gene: TRBJ1-1; D gene: .; clone size: .; V gene: TRBV28; CDR3 protein: CASSFGQLNTEAFF; CDR3 DNA: TGTGCCAGCAGTTTCGGACAGTTAAACACTGAAGCTTTCTTT
J gene: TRBJ1-1; D gene: .; clone size: .; V gene: TRBV7-6; CDR3 protein: CASSLVPNGNTEAFF; CDR3 DNA: TGTGCCAGCAGCTTAGTTCCCAACGGGAACACTGAAGCTTTCTTT
J gene: TRBJ1-3; D gene: .; clone size: .; V gene: TRBV28; CDR3 protein: CASSKGQGPFSGNTIYF; CDR3 DNA: TGTGCCAGCAGTAAAGGGCAGGGGCCCTTCTCTGGAAACACCATATATTTT
J gene: TRBJ2-7; D gene: TRBD2; clone size: few; V gene: TRBV9; CDR3 protein: CASSVTAGGRNEQYF; CDR3 DNA: TGTGCCAGCAGCGTTACAGCGGGAGGAAGGAATGAGCAGTACTTC
J gene: TRBJ2-7; D gene: TRBD2; clone size: few; V gene: TRBV7-2; CDR3 protein: CASSLGLVAYEQYF; CDR3 DNA: TGTGCCAGCAGCCTCGGACTAGTAGCCTACGAGCAGTACTTC
J gene: TRBJ2-2; D gene: .; clone size: .; V gene: TRBV25-1; CDR3 protein: CASGGLLPGELFF; CDR3 DNA: TGTGCCAGCGGGGGACTCTTGCCAGGGGAGCTGTTTTTT
J gene: TRBJ2-4; D gene: TRBD1; clone size: .; V gene: TRBV2; CDR3 protein: CASRKETGGSLGKNIQYF; CDR3 DNA: TGTGCCAGCAGGAAGGAAACAGGGGGAAGCTTGGGCAAAAACATTCAGTACTTC
J gene: TRBJ1-4; D gene: .; clone size: .; V gene: TRBV27; CDR3 protein: CASEGRDPNEKLFF; CDR3 DNA: TGTGCCAGCGAAGGGAGGGACCCGAATGAAAAACTGTTTTTT
J gene: TRBJ1-1; D gene: .; clone size: .; V gene: TRBV19; CDR3 protein: CASSISTWAAVGAFF; CDR3 DNA: TGTGCCAGTAGTATCAGTACGTGGGCAGCAGTGGGAGCTTTCTTT
J gene: TRBJ1-1; D gene: .; clone size: .; V gene: TRBV5-1; CDR3 protein: CASSFGEGTEAFF; CDR3 DNA: TGCGCCAGCAGCTTCGGTGAGGGTACTGAAGCTTTCTTT
J gene: TRBJ2-1; D gene: TRBD2; clone size: .; V gene: TRBV4-1; CDR3 protein: CASSPGAGGLAGEQFF; CDR3 DNA: TGCGCCAGCAGCCCGGGGGCAGGGGGACTAGCGGGCGAGCAGTTCTTC
J gene: TRBJ1-2; D gene: .; clone size: .; V gene: TRBV6-5; CDR3 protein: CASSYQGYGYTF; CDR3 DNA: TGTGCCAGCAGTTACCAGGGCTATGGCTACACCTTC
J gene: TRBJ1-2; D gene: .; clone size: .; V gene: TRBV15; CDR3 protein: CATSRDRIYGYTF; CDR3 DNA: TGTGCCACCAGCAGAGACAGGATTTATGGCTACACCTTC
J gene: TRBJ2-7; D gene: TRBD1; clone size: once; V gene: TRBV7-8; CDR3 protein: CASSSIQTGSSYEQYF; CDR3 DNA: TGTGCCAGCAGCTCCATCCAGACAGGGAGCTCCTACGAGCAGTACTTC
J gene: TRBJ1-5; D gene: TRBD1; clone size: .; V gene: TRBV2; CDR3 protein: CASSASGTGTQPQHF; CDR3 DNA: TGTGCCAGCAGTGCCTCCGGGACAGGGACCCAGCCCCAGCATTTT
J gene: TRBJ1-1; D gene: TRBD1; clone size: few; V gene: TRBV7-9; CDR3 protein: CSSSFRTGTNTEAFF; CDR3 DNA: TGTTCCAGCAGCTTTCGGACAGGGACTAACACTGAAGCTTTCTTT
J gene: TRBJ1-1; D gene: .; clone size: .; V gene: TRBV6-5; CDR3 protein: CASSFRQETEAFF; CDR3 DNA: TGTGCCAGCAGTTTTCGACAGGAGACTGAAGCTTTCTTT
J gene: TRBJ2-7; D gene: .; clone size: .; V gene: TRBV5-1; CDR3 protein: CASSLYVDSYEQYF; CDR3 DNA: TGCGCCAGCAGCTTGTATGTCGATTCCTACGAGCAGTACTTC
J gene: TRBJ2-1; D gene: TRBD2; clone size: .; V gene: TRBV19; CDR3 protein: CASSLGTSGSNEQFF; CDR3 DNA: TGTGCCAGTAGCCTCGGGACTAGCGGATCCAATGAGCAGTTCTTC
J gene: TRBJ1-1; D gene: .; clone size: .; V gene: TRBV6-4; CDR3 protein: CASIRVGNTEAFF; CDR3 DNA: TGTGCCAGCATCAGGGTGGGGAACACTGAAGCTTTCTTT
J gene: TRBJ1-1; D gene: TRBD1; clone size: .; V gene: TRBV7-6; CDR3 protein: CASSWTGLAEAFF; CDR3 DNA: TGTGCCAGCAGCTGGACAGGGCTCGCTGAAGCTTTCTTT
J gene: TRBJ2-5; D gene: .; clone size: once; V gene: TRBV5-6; CDR3 protein: CASFSLGTNLAETQYF; CDR3 DNA: TGTGCCAGTTTTTCTCTAGGGACAAATCTTGCGGAGACCCAGTACTTC
J gene: TRBJ1-5; D gene: .; clone size: .; V gene: TRBV6-6; CDR3 protein: CASSYSNSDQPQHF; CDR3 DNA: TGTGCCAGCAGTTACTCGAATAGCGATCAGCCCCAGCATTTT
J gene: TRBJ2-7; D gene: .; clone size: .; V gene: TRBV30; CDR3 protein: CAWSPRVDPRNEQYF; CDR3 DNA: TGTGCCTGGAGCCCCAGGGTCGACCCTAGGAACGAGCAGTACTTC
J gene: TRBJ2-1; D gene: TRBD2; clone size: .; V gene: TRBV4-2; CDR3 protein: CASSQESPGGESYNEQFF; CDR3 DNA: TGTGCCAGCAGCCAAGAAAGTCCGGGAGGAGAGTCCTACAATGAGCAGTTCTTC
J gene: TRBJ2-3; D gene: .; clone size: .; V gene: TRBV4-1; CDR3 protein: CASSAIGFSGTTDTQYF; CDR3 DNA: TGCGCCAGCAGCGCCATCGGATTTAGCGGTACCACAGATACGCAGTATTTT
J gene: TRBJ2-1; D gene: TRBD1; clone size: .; V gene: TRBV27; CDR3 protein: CASSFISAGTGVYNEQFF; CDR3 DNA: TGTGCCAGCAGTTTTATTTCCGCCGGGACAGGGGTCTACAATGAGCAGTTCTTC
J gene: TRBJ2-6; D gene: TRBD1; clone size: .; V gene: TRBV18; CDR3 protein: CASSPRQGDSGANVLTF; CDR3 DNA: TGTGCCAGCTCACCAAGACAGGGCGACTCTGGGGCCAACGTCCTGACTTTC